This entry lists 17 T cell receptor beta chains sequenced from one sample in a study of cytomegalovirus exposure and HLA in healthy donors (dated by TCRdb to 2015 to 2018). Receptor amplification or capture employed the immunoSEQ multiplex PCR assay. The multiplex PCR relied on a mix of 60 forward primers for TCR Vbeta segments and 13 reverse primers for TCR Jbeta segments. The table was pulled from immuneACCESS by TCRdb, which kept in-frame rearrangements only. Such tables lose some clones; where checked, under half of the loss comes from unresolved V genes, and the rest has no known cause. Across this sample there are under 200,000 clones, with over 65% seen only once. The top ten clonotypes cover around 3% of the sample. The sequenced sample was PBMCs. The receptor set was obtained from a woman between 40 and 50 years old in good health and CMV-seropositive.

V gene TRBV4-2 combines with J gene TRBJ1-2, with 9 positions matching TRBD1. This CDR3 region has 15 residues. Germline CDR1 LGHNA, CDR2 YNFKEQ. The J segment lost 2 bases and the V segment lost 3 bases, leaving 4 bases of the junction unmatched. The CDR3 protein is CASSQNRGQNYGYTF. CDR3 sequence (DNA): TGTGCCAGCAGCCAGAACAGGGGGCAGAACTATGGCTACACCTTC.

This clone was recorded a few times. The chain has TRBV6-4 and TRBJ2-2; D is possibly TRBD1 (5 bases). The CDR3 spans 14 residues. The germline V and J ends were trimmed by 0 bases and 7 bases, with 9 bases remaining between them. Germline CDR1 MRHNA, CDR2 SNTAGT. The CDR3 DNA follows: TGTGCCAGCAGTGACTCTCAGGGCGGCGGGGAGCTGTTTTTT. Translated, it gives CASSDSQGGGELFF.

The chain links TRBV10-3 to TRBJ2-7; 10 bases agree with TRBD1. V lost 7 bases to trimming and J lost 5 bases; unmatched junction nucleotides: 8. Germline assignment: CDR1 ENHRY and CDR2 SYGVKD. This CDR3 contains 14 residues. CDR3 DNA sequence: TGTGCCATCAAAGTCGGGACAGGGGAGAACGAGCAGTACTTC. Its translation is CAIKVGTGENEQYF.

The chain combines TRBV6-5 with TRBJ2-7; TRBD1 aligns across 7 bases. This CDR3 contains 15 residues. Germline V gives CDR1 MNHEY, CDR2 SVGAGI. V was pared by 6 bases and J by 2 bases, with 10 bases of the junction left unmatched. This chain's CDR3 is CASSTRPGGTYEQYF. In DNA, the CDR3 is TGTGCCAGCAGCACGAGGCCAGGGGGAACCTACGAGCAGTACTTC.

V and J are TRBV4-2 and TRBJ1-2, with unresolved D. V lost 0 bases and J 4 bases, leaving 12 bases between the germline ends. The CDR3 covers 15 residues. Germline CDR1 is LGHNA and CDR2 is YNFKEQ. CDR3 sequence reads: CASSQEYGLLYGYTF. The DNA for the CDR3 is TGTGCCAGCAGCCAAGAATATGGGCTCCTCTATGGCTACACCTTC.

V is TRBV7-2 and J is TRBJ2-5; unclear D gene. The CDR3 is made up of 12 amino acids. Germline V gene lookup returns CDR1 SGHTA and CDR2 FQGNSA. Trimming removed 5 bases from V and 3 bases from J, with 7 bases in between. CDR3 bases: TGTGCCAGCAGCCCCTACGAAGAGACCCAGTACTTC. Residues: CASSPYEETQYF.

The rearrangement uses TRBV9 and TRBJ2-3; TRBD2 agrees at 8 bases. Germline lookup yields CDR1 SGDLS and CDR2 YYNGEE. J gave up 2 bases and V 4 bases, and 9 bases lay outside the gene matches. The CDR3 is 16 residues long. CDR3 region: CASSTYSGETTDTQYF. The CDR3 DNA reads TGTGCCAGCAGCACCTATAGCGGGGAGACCACAGATACGCAGTATTTT.

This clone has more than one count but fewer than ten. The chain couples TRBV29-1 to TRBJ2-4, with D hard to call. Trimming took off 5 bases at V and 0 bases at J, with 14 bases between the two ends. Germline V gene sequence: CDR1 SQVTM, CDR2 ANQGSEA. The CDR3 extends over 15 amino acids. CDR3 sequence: CSVSLQRLAKNIQYF. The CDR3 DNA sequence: TGCAGCGTTAGCCTCCAGAGACTAGCCAAAAACATTCAGTACTTC.

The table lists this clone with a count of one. In nucleotides, the CDR3 is TGTGCCAGCAGCTCCGGGATCAGGGGTGGCACTGAAGCTTTCTTT. Its translation: CASSSGIRGGTEAFF. The gene calls are TRBV7-9 and TRBJ1-1; D may be TRBD1 (6 bases). In germline, CDR1 is SEHNR, CDR2 FQNEAQ (reference sequence). V shed 4 bases and J shed 4 bases, with 16 bases lying between them. CDR3 size: 15 residues. The full variable domain, rest sourced from reference TRBV7-9 and TRBJ1-1, is DTGVSQNPRHKITKRGQNVTFRCDPISEHNRLYWYRQTLGQGPEFLTYFQNEAQLEKSRLLSDRFSAERPKGSFSTLEIQRTEQGDSAMYLCASSSGIRGGTEAFFGQGTRLTVV.

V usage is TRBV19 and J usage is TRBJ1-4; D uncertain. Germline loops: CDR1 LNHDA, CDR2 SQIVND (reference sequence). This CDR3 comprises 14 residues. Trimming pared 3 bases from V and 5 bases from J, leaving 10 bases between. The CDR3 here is CASSMTTANEKLFF. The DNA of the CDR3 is TGTGCCAGTAGTATGACTACAGCGAATGAAAAACTGTTTTTT. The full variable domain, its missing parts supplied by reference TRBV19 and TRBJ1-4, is DGGITQSPKYLFRKEGQNVTLSCEQNLNHDAMYWYRQDPGQGLRLIYYSQIVNDFQKGDIAEGYSVSREKKESFPLTVTSAQKNPTAFYLCASSMTTANEKLFFGSGTQLSVL.

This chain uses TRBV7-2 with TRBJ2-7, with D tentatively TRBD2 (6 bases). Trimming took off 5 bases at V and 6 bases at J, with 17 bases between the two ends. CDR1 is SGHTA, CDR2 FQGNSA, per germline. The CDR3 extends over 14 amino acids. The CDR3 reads CASSPESGRGEQYF. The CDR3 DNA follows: TGTGCCAGCAGCCCCGAGAGTGGGCGGGGCGAGCAGTACTTC.

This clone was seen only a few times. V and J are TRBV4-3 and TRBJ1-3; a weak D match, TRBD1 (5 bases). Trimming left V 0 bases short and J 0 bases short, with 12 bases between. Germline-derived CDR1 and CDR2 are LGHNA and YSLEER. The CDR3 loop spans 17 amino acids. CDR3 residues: CASSQDVGDYSGNTIYF. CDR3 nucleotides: TGCGCCAGCAGCCAAGATGTCGGGGACTACTCTGGAAACACCATATATTTT.

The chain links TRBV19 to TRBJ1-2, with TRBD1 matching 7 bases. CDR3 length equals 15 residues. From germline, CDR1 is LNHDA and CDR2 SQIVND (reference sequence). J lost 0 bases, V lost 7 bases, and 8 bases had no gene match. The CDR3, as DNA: TGTGCCAGTATGGTCGGCAGGGGGGCTAACTATGGCTACACCTTC. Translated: CASMVGRGANYGYTF.

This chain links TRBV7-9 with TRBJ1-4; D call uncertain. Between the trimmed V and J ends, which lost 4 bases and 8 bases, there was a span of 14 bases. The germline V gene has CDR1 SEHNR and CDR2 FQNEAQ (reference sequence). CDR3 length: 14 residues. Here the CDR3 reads CASSSGLAGEKLFF. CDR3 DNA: TGTGCCAGCAGCTCGGGCCTAGCAGGAGAAAAACTGTTTTTT.

As DNA, the CDR3 is TGTGCCAGCTACAGGGGGGTATATGGCTACACCTTC. This sequence encodes CASYRGVYGYTF. The gene calls are TRBV6-1 and TRBJ1-2, with 8 bases matching TRBD1. The CDR3 is 12 residues long. V was pared by 8 bases and J by 5 bases, with 4 bases of the junction left unmatched. The germline V gene has CDR1 MNHNS and CDR2 SASEGT.

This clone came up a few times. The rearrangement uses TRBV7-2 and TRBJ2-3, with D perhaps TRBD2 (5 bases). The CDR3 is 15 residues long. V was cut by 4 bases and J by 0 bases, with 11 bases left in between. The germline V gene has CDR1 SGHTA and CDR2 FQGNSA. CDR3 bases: TGTGCCAGCAGCTACCAGAGGGATAGCACAGATACGCAGTATTTT. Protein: CASSYQRDSTDTQYF.

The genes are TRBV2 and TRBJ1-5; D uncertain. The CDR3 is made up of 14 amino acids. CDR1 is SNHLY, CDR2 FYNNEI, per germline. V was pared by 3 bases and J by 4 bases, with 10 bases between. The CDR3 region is CASSEGQANQPQHF. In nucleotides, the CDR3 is TGTGCCAGCAGTGAGGGTCAGGCGAATCAGCCCCAGCATTTT.